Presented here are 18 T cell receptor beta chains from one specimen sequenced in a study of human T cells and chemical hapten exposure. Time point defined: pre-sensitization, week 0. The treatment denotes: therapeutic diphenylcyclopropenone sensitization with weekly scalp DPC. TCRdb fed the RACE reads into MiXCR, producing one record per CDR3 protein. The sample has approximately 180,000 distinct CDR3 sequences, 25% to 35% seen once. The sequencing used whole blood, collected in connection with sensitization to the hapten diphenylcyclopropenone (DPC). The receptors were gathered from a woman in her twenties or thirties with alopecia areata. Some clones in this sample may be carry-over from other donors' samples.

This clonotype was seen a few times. CDR3 region: CASSYSSRVTGANVLTF. The CDR3 region has the DNA TGTGCCAGCAGTTACTCGTCCAGGGTGACGGGGGCCAACGTCCTGACTTTC. The rearrangement joins TRBV6-5 to TRBJ2-6; weak D call: TRBD1 (5 bases). The germline V gene has CDR1 MNHEY and CDR2 SVGAGI. V was cut by 0 bases and J by 4 bases, with 13 bases left in between. The CDR3 spans 17 residues.

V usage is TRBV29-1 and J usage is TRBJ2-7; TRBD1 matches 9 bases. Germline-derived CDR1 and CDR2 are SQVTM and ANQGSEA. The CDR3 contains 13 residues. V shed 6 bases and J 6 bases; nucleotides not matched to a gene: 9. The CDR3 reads CSVQDRGVGEQYF. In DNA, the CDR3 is TGCAGCGTGCAGGACAGGGGTGTTGGCGAGCAGTACTTC.

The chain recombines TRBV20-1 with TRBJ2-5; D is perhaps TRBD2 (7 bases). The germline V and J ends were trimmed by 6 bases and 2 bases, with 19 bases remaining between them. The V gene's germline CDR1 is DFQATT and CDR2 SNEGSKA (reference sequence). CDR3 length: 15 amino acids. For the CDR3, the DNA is TGCAGTGCCCCAGAATTGCGGGGGCGGCAAGAGACCCAGTACTTC. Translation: CSAPELRGRQETQYF.

CDR3 residues: CSASGRGSSNEQFF. In DNA, the CDR3 is TGCAGTGCTAGTGGGCGCGGGAGTAGTAATGAGCAGTTCTTC. V usage is TRBV20-1 and J usage is TRBJ2-1; TRBD2 agrees at 7 bases. The J segment lost 7 bases and the V segment lost 3 bases, leaving 9 bases of the junction unmatched. Germline lookup yields CDR1 DFQATT and CDR2 SNEGSKA (reference sequence). The length of the CDR3 is 14 residues.

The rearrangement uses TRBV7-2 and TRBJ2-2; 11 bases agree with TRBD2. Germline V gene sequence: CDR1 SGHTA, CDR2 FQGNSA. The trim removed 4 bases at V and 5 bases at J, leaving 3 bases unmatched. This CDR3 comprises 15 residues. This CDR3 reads CASSSSSGGTGELFF. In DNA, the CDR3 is TGTGCCAGCAGCTCTTCTAGCGGGGGGACCGGGGAGCTGTTTTTT.

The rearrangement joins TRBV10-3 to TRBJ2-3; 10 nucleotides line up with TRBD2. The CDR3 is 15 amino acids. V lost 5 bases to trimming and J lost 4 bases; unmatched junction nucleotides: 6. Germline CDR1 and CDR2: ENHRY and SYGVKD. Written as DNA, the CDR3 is TGTGCCATCAGTACTAGCGGGACCCTCGCAGATACGCAGTATTTT. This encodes CAISTSGTLADTQYF.

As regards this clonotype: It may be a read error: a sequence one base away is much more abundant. CDR3 DNA sequence: TGTGCCAGCAGTCCGCCCGAGCAGTTCTTC. It encodes CASSPPEQFF. The J gene is TRBJ2-1, the V gene TRBV27; no clear D. CDR1 and CDR2 (germline): MNHEY, SMNVEV (reference sequence). The CDR3 has 10 amino acids. With 5 bases removed from V and 10 bases from J, the gap between germline ends came to 6 bases.

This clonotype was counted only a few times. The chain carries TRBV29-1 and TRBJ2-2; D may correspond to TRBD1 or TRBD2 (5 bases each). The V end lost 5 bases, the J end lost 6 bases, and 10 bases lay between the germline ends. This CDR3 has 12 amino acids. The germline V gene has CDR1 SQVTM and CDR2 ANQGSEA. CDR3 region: CSVNQGAGELFF. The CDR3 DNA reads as TGCAGCGTTAACCAGGGAGCCGGGGAGCTGTTTTTT.

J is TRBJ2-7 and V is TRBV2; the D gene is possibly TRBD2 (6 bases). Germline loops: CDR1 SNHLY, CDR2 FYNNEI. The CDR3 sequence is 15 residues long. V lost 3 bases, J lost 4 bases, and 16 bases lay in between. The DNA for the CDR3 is TGTGCCAGCAGTGAGACGTGGAGGGGAAAGTACGAGCAGTACTTC. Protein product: CASSETWRGKYEQYF.

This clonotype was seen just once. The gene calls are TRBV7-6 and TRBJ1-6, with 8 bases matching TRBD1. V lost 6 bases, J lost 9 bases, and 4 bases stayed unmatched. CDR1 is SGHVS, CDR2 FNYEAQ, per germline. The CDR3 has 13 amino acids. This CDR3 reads CASRETGASPLHF. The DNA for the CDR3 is TGTGCCAGCAGGGAGACAGGGGCTTCACCCCTCCACTTT. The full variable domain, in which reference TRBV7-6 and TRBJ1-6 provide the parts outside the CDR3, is GAGVSQSPRYKVTKRGQDVALRCDPISGHVSLYWYRQALGQGPEFLTYFNYEAQQDKSGLPNDRFSAERPEGSISTLTIQRTEQRDSAMYRCASRETGASPLHFGNGTRLTVT.

The CDR3 DNA reads TGTGCCAGCAGCCCCTGGCGGGGGGGGGAAGGGGAGCTGTTTTTT. It encodes CASSPWRGGEGELFF. J is TRBJ2-2 and V is TRBV11-2; 9 bases match TRBD2. V lost 5 bases to trimming and J lost 8 bases; unmatched junction nucleotides: 9. The CDR3 is 15 amino acids. Germline values: CDR1 SGHAT, CDR2 FQNNGV.

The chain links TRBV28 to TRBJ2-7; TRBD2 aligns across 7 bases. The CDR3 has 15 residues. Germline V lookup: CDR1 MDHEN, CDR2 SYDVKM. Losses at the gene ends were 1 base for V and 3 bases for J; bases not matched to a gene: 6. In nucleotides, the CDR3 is TGTGCCAGCAGTTTATTCGGCCTAGCGGACTACGAGCAGTACTTC. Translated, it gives CASSLFGLADYEQYF.

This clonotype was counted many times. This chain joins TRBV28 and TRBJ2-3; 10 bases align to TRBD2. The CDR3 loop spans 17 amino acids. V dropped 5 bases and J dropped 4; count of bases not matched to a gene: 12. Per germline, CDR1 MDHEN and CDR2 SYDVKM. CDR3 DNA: TGTGCCAGCAGTATCTCCATCGGGCTAGCGGGAGCAGATACGCAGTATTTT. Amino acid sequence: CASSISIGLAGADTQYF. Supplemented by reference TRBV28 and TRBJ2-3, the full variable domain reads DVKVTQSSRYLVKRTGEKVFLECVQDMDHENMFWYRQDPGLGLRLIYFSYDVKMKEKGDIPEGYSVSREKKERFSLILESASTNQTSMYLCASSISIGLAGADTQYFGPGTRLTVL.

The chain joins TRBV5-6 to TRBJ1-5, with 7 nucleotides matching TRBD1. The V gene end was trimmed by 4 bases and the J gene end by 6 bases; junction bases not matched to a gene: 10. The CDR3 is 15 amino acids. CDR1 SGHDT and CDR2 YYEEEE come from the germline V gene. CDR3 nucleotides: TGTGCCAGCAGCACCCAGGACAGGCCGGGTCAGCCCCAGCATTTT. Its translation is CASSTQDRPGQPQHF.

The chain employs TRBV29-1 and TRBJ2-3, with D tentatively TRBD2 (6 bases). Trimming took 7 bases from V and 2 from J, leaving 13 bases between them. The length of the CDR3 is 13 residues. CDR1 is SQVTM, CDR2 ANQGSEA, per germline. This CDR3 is CSASGTSTDTQYF. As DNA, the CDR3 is TGCAGCGCATCCGGGACTTCCACAGATACGCAGTATTTT.

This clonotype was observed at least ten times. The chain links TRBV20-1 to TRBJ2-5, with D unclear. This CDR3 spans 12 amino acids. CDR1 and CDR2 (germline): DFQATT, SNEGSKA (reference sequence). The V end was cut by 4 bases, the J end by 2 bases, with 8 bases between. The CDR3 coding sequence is TGCAGTGCTAATCTGGGTCAAGAGACCCAGTACTTC. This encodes CSANLGQETQYF.

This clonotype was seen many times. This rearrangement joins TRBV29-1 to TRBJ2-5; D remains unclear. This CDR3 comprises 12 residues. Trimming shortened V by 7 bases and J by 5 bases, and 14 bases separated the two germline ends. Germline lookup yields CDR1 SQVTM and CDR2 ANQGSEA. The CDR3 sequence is CSASPGMETQYF. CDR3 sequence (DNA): TGCAGCGCTTCTCCGGGCATGGAGACCCAGTACTTC.

The CDR3: CAIGRQREETQYF. DNA for the CDR3: TGTGCCATCGGGAGACAGCGAGAAGAGACCCAGTACTTC. The J gene is TRBJ2-5, the V gene TRBV10-3; D possibly matches TRBD1 or TRBD2 (5 bases each). CDR1 is ENHRY, CDR2 SYGVKD, per germline. Between the trimmed V and J ends, which lost 8 bases and 3 bases, there was a span of 13 bases. The CDR3 sequence is 13 residues long.